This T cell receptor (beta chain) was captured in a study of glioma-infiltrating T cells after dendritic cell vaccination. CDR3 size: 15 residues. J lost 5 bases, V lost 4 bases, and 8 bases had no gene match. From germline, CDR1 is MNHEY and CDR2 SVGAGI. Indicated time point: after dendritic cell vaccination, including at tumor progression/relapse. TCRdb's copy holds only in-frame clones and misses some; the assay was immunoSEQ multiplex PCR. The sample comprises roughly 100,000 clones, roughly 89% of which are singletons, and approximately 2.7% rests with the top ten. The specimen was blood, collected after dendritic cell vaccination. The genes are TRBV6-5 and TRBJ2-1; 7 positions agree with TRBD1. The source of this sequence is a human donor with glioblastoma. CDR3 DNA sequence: TGTGCCAGCAGTTCCACTGGGACAGCAAACAATGAGCAGTTCTTC. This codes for CASSSTGTANNEQFF.